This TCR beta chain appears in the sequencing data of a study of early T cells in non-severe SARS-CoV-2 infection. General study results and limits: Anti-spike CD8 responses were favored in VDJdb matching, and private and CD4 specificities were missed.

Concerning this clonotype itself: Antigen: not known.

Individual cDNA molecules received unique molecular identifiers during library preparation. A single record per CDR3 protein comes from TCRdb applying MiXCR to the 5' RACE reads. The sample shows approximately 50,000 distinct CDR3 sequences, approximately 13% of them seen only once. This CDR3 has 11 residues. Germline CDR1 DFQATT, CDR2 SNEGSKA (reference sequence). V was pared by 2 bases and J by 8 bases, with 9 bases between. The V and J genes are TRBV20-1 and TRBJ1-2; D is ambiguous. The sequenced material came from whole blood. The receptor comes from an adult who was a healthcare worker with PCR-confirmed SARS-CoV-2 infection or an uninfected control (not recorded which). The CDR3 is CSARLDPGYTF. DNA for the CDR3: TGCAGTGCTAGATTGGACCCGGGCTACACCTTC.